This TCR beta chain was observed in a study of blood T cell repertoires in COVID-19. The wider study: The United States, Italy and Spain provided the acute and convalescent COVID-19 samples. The analysed material was cDNA or gDNA that came from T cells, B-cell-depleted T cells, or PBMCs.

As originally analysed: Reference gene primer amplification yielded estimated nucleated cell counts. Repertoires were generated with immunoSEQ multiplex PCR, while TCRdb's copy carries only in-frame clones and drops some. V and J calls and clone size come straight from that table; D and trimming were deduced from the DNA. Here the sample spans 200,000 to 250,000 clones, about four fifths being singletons. V gave up 4 bases and J gave up 5 bases; unmatched junction bases: 8. CDR1 is SGHTA and CDR2 is FQGTGA in the germline V gene. The CDR3 has 15 amino acids. The sequence was obtained from a man aged 45-65 years with acute or convalescent COVID-19. The rearrangement joins TRBV7-3 to TRBJ1-1, with TRBD1 matching 9 bases. The sample consisted of peripheral blood. CDR3 nucleotides: TGTGCCAGCAGCTCAGGCAGGACAGGGGTTACTGAAGCTTTCTTT. Protein product: CASSSGRTGVTEAFF.